The next 18 T cell receptor beta chains were all read from a single sample in a study of CD8+ T cells in alopecia areata. Sequencing templates came from extracted RNA that was reverse transcribed into cDNA. Using immunoSEQ multiplex PCR, the repertoire was profiled, and TCRdb retains in-frame clones only, with some absent. The sample holds some 130,000 clones, about 57% seen once. This material consisted of CD4+ T cells sorted from blood, taken at week 0. The receptors shown here come from a human donor with alopecia areata.

This clone was counted many times. The genes are TRBV6-5 and TRBJ1-5; 10 bases match TRBD1. Looked up from germline, CDR1 is MNHEY and CDR2 is SVGAGI. The CDR3 runs to 13 residues. Trimming cost V 4 bases and J 10 bases; bases outside gene matches: 4. CDR3: CASSLDRGSPQHF. The CDR3 DNA reads as TGTGCCAGCAGTTTGGACAGGGGGTCACCCCAGCATTTT.

V gene TRBV4-3 combines with J gene TRBJ2-1, with 8 bases lining up with TRBD2. The CDR3 extends over 16 amino acids. V lost 0 bases to trimming and J lost 9 bases; unmatched junction nucleotides: 10. Germline values: CDR1 LGHNA, CDR2 YSLEER. The chain's CDR3 is CASSQEPSGRGGEQFF. CDR3 nucleotide sequence: TGCGCCAGCAGCCAAGAACCCAGCGGGAGAGGTGGTGAGCAGTTCTTC.

The V gene is TRBV7-2, the J gene TRBJ2-3; maybe TRBD2 (6 bases). Germline V CDR1 and CDR2: SGHTA, FQGNSA. Trimming pared 5 bases from V and 1 base from J, leaving 16 bases between. This CDR3 region has 16 residues. CDR3 region: CASSRSGGGGTDTQYF. The CDR3 region has the DNA TGTGCCAGCAGCCGATCGGGTGGCGGGGGCACAGATACGCAGTATTTT.

The genes are TRBV27 and TRBJ2-7; 7 bases fit TRBD2. Germline loops: CDR1 MNHEY, CDR2 SMNVEV (reference sequence). Trimming cost V 8 bases and J 2 bases; bases outside gene matches: 6. The CDR3 contains 13 residues. The CDR3 reads CASGTGGAYEQYF. In DNA, the CDR3 is TGTGCCAGCGGGACGGGGGGAGCCTACGAGCAGTACTTC.

The gene calls are TRBV27 and TRBJ2-2; 11 nucleotides align to TRBD1. Trimming removed 6 bases from V and 4 bases from J; junction bases left unmatched: 7. Germline CDR1 MNHEY, CDR2 SMNVEV (reference sequence). CDR3 size: 16 residues. CDR3 protein: CASRRGTGGFTGELFF. CDR3 in DNA: TGTGCCAGCAGACGAGGGACAGGGGGATTCACCGGGGAGCTGTTTTTT.

A single count supports this clone. The chain recombines TRBV7-9 with TRBJ2-7; D ambiguous. Trimming stripped 5 bases from V and 4 bases from J, with 9 bases between. The length of the CDR3 is 12 residues. The germline CDR1 and CDR2 sequences are SEHNR and FQNEAQ (reference sequence). CDR3 in amino acids: CASSPDTYEQYF. CDR3 bases: TGTGCCAGCAGCCCAGACACGTACGAGCAGTACTTC. Looking up the rest from reference TRBV7-9 and TRBJ2-7 gives the full variable domain: DTGVSQNPRHKITKRGQNVTFRCDPISEHNRLYWYRQTLGQGPEFLTYFQNEAQLEKSRLLSDRFSAERPKGSFSTLEIQRTEQGDSAMYLCASSPDTYEQYFGPGTRLTVT.

The chain is built from TRBV4-1 and TRBJ1-2, with D tentatively TRBD1 (5 bases). The CDR3 length is 13 residues. Trimming took 0 bases from V and 10 from J, leaving 12 bases between them. CDR1 is MGHRA, CDR2 YSYEKL, per germline. CDR3 bases: TGCGCCAGCAGCCAAGAAGGGGTAGGGTTCTACACCTTC. This codes for CASSQEGVGFYTF.

This clone has more than one count but fewer than ten. The chain has TRBV7-2 and TRBJ2-1; 8 nucleotides agree with TRBD1. The CDR3 has 18 residues. The germline gives CDR1 SGHTA, CDR2 FQGNSA. Trimming removed 2 bases from V and 3 bases from J; junction bases left unmatched: 12. The CDR3 sequence is CASSLTLGQGFYYNEQFF. CDR3 bases: TGTGCCAGCAGCTTAACCCTCGGACAGGGATTCTACTACAATGAGCAGTTCTTC.

The CDR3 protein is CASSRLVGKTQYF. The CDR3 nucleotides read TGTGCCAGCAGCAGACTAGTTGGGAAGACCCAGTACTTC. V is TRBV28 and J is TRBJ2-5, with D possibly matching TRBD2 (6 bases). Germline V gene sequence: CDR1 MDHEN, CDR2 SYDVKM. The CDR3 covers 13 residues. Trimming stripped 6 bases from V and 6 bases from J, with 14 bases between.

The chain recombines TRBV19 with TRBJ1-1; D perhaps matches TRBD1 (5 bases). Trimming stripped 6 bases from V and 3 bases from J, with 11 bases between. CDR1 and CDR2 (germline): LNHDA, SQIVND (reference sequence). The CDR3 totals 13 residues. CDR3 DNA: TGTGCCAGTAGGGTACAAGGGGACACTGAAGCTTTCTTT. Amino acid sequence: CASRVQGDTEAFF.

The chain links TRBV25-1 to TRBJ2-5; 7 bases line up with TRBD2. V dropped 4 bases and J dropped 3; count of bases not matched to a gene: 8. CDR3 length: 15 residues. Germline V gene data show CDR1 as MGHDK and CDR2 as SYGVNS. CDR3 protein: CASSAGAGAKETQYF. The CDR3 bases are TGTGCCAGCAGTGCTGGGGCGGGAGCGAAAGAGACCCAGTACTTC.

The rearrangement links TRBV10-3 to TRBJ2-2, with 7 bases fitting TRBD2. Germline CDR1 ENHRY, CDR2 SYGVKD. CDR3 length equals 17 residues. V shed 2 bases, J shed 5 bases, and the junction held 11 bases outside the gene matches. Here the CDR3 reads CAISEEPPGGETGELFF. CDR3 coding DNA: TGTGCCATCAGTGAGGAACCCCCGGGAGGTGAAACCGGGGAGCTGTTTTTT.

The chain combines TRBV29-1 with TRBJ1-1; 10 bases match TRBD1. CDR3 length equals 14 residues. The germline V gene encodes CDR1 SQVTM and CDR2 ANQGSEA. V lost 6 bases and J lost 9; bases outside the gene matches: 13. The CDR3 loop reads CSVTPGQGIEKAFF. The CDR3 DNA follows: TGCAGCGTAACCCCGGGACAGGGGATCGAAAAAGCTTTCTTT. Full variable domain (missing parts from reference TRBV29-1 and TRBJ1-1): SAVISQKPSRDICQRGTSLTIQCQVDSQVTMMFWYRQQPGQSLTLIATANQGSEATYESGFVIDKFPISRPNLTFSTLTVSNMSPEDSSIYLCSVTPGQGIEKAFFGQGTRLTVV.

The gene calls are TRBV7-9 and TRBJ1-5; perhaps TRBD1 as D (5 bases). V was pared by 4 bases and J by 9 bases, with 13 bases between. Germline CDR1 is SEHNR and CDR2 is FQNEAQ (reference sequence). The CDR3 extends over 13 amino acids. The CDR3 is CASSWDGRMPQHF. Here the CDR3 DNA reads TGTGCCAGCAGCTGGGACGGTAGGATGCCCCAGCATTTT.

This clone was counted a few times. This sequence joins TRBV28 and TRBJ1-2; perhaps TRBD1 as D (6 bases). Trimming cost V 4 bases and J 2 bases, with 8 bases left between them. This CDR3 spans 13 amino acids. The germline gives CDR1 MDHEN, CDR2 SYDVKM. This CDR3 reads CASSSTGNYGYTF. For the CDR3, the DNA is TGTGCCAGCAGTTCCACAGGGAACTATGGCTACACCTTC.

The chain employs TRBV5-4 and TRBJ1-1, with D maybe TRBD1 (6 bases). Germline assignment: CDR1 SGHNT and CDR2 YYREEE (reference sequence). This CDR3 contains 13 residues. The V end was cut by 3 bases, the J end by 6 bases, with 12 bases between. For the CDR3, the DNA is TGTGCCAGCAGCTCCGGCAGGGGCCCTGAAGCTTTCTTT. This codes for CASSSGRGPEAFF.

This clone was detected only a few times. The chain employs TRBV7-9 and TRBJ1-2; 9 bases map to TRBD1. The V gene's germline CDR1 is SEHNR and CDR2 FQNEAQ (reference sequence). The CDR3 extends over 13 amino acids. The trim removed 5 bases at V and 7 bases at J, leaving 5 bases unmatched. The CDR3 DNA reads TGTGCCAGCAGCACGGGGACAGGGATTGGCTACACCTTC. Protein: CASSTGTGIGYTF.

This rearrangement joins TRBV15 to TRBJ2-6; possibly TRBD2 for D (7 bases). V was trimmed by 5 bases and J by 2 bases, leaving 16 bases between them. Germline CDR1 reads LNHNV; CDR2 reads YYDKDF (reference sequence). The CDR3 totals 17 residues. CDR3 sequence (DNA): TGTGCCACCAGCTCCCCTGGGGGGGGCGCTGGGGCCAACGTCCTGACTTTC. Protein sequence: CATSSPGGGAGANVLTF.